This TCR beta chain was found in a study of shared clonotypes between healthy human individuals. Study results and limitations: Only blood underwent sampling, and tissue repertoires likely differ.

The CDR3 contains 17 residues. Unmatched junction bases numbered 9, after V lost 4 bases and J lost 3 bases. Germline V lookup: CDR1 SGHRS, CDR2 YFSETQ. The repertoire was sequenced with immunoSEQ multiplex PCR; TCRdb's copy has only in-frame clones and lacks some. The sample lists some 2,500,000 clones, under 95% occurring once. Every donor was a Caucasian adult from Nashville, Tennessee. This clone was counted a single time. The antigen is unknown. This TCR was recovered from a man aged 18 to 29 in good health. Some clones in this sample may be carry-over from other donors' samples. The gene calls are TRBV5-1 and TRBJ2-2; TRBD2 matches 10 bases. Sequencing input: naive CD4+ T cells from PBMCs. Indicated subset: CD45RA+ positively selected. The CDR3 region is CASSLNEAGGYTGELFF. The CDR3 nucleotides are TGCGCCAGCAGCCTGAATGAAGCGGGAGGGTACACCGGGGAGCTGTTTTTT.